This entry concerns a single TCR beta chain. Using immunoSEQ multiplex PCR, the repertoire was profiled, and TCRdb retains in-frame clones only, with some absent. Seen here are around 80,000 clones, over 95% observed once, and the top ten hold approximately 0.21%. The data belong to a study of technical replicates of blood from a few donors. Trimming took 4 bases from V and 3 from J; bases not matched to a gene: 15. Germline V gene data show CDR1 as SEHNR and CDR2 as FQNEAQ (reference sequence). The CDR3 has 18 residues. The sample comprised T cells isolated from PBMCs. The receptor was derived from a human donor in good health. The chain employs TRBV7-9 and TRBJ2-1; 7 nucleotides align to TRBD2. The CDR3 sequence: CASSYQAGLRFVYNEQFF. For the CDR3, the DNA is TGTGCCAGCAGCTATCAAGCGGGATTGCGTTTCGTCTACAATGAGCAGTTCTTC.